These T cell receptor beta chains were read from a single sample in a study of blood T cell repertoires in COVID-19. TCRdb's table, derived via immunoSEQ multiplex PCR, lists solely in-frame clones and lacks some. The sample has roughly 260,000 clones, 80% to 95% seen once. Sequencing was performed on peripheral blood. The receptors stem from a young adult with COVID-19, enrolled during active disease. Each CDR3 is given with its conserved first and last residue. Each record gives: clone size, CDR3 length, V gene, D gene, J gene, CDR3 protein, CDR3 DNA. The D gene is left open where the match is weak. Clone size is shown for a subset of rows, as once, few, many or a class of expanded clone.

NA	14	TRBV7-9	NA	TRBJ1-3	CASTGGGLGNTIYF	TGTGCCAGCACCGGCGGGGGCTTAGGAAACACCATATATTTT
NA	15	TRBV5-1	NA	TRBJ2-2	CASSLEGGDTGELFF	TGCGCCAGCAGCTTGGAGGGAGGTGACACCGGGGAGCTGTTTTTT
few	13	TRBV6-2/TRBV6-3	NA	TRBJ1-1	CASSWKRNTEAFF	TGTGCCAGCAGTTGGAAGCGGAACACTGAAGCTTTCTTT
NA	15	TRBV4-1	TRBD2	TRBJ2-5	CASSVGLAGGRAQYF	TGCGCCAGCAGCGTTGGACTAGCGGGCGGTAGGGCCCAGTACTTC
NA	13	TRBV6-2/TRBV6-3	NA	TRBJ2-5	CASSVGGWETQYF	TGTGCCAGCAGTGTGGGAGGATGGGAGACCCAGTACTTC
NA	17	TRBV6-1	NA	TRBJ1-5	CASSERKGGGINQPQHF	TGTGCCAGCAGTGAAAGAAAAGGCGGGGGCATCAATCAGCCCCAGCATTTT
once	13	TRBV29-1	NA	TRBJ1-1	CSVEVGPNTEAFF	TGCAGCGTTGAAGTGGGGCCCAACACTGAAGCTTTCTTT
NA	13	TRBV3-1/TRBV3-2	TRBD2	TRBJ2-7	CASSRTSGYEQYF	TGTGCCAGCAGCCGGACTAGCGGGTACGAGCAGTACTTC
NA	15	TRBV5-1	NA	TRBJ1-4	CASSLGRATNEKLFF	TGCGCCAGCAGCTTGGGCAGGGCAACTAATGAAAAACTGTTTTTT
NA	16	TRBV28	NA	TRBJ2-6	CASTSDSWSGANVLTF	TGTGCCAGCACCTCAGACAGCTGGTCTGGGGCCAACGTCCTGACTTTC
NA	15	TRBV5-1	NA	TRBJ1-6	CASSLRDKENSPLHF	TGCGCCAGCAGCCTCCGGGACAAAGAGAATTCACCCCTCCACTTT
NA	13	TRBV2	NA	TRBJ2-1	CASTGDAYNEQFF	TGTGCCAGCACGGGGGACGCCTACAATGAGCAGTTCTTC
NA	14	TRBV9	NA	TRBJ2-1	CASTEGETYNEQFF	TGTGCCAGCACTGAAGGAGAGACCTACAATGAGCAGTTCTTC
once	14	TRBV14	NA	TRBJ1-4	CASSQDRANEKLFF	TGTGCCAGCAGCCAAGACAGGGCTAATGAAAAACTGTTTTTT
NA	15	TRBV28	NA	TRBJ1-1	CASSLATRDTQRAFF	TGTGCCAGCAGTTTAGCCACCCGGGACACCCAACGTGCTTTCTTT
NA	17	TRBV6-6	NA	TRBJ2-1	CASSRIPAGISYNEQFF	TGTGCCAGCAGCCGAATCCCAGCGGGCATCTCCTACAATGAGCAGTTCTTC
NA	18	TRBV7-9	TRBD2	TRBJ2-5	CASSLSLSGSWGKETQYF	TGTGCCAGCAGCCTATCGCTTAGCGGGAGTTGGGGGAAAGAGACCCAGTACTTC
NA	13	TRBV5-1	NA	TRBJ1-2	CASSLARDGGYTF	TGCGCCAGCAGCTTGGCCAGGGATGGAGGCTACACCTTC
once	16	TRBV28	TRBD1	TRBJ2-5	CASSPSRTGLRKTQYF	TGTGCCAGCAGTCCCTCCCGGACAGGGCTCAGGAAGACCCAGTACTTC
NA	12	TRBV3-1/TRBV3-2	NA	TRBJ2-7	CASSQGGHRVYF	TGTGCCAGCAGCCAAGGTGGTCACAGGGTATACTTC
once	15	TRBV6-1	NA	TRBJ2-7	CASSDRGKGSYEQYF	TGTGCCAGCAGTGACCGGGGGAAGGGATCCTACGAGCAGTACTTC
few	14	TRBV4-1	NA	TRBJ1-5	CASSQGQTEQPQHF	TGCGCCAGCAGCCAAGGACAGACTGAGCAGCCCCAGCATTTT
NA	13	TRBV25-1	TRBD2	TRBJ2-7	CASGEAGPYEQYF	TGTGCCAGCGGTGAAGCGGGACCCTACGAGCAGTACTTC
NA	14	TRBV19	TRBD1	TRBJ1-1	CASSIRTGGTEAFF	TGTGCCAGTAGTATCCGGACAGGGGGCACTGAAGCTTTCTTT
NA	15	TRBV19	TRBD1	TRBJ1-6	CASASDRAINSPLHF	TGTGCCAGCGCTTCGGACAGGGCGATAAATTCACCCCTCCACTTT
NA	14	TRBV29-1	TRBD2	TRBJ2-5	CSVGLAGAWGTQYF	TGCAGCGTTGGACTAGCGGGAGCCTGGGGGACCCAGTACTTC
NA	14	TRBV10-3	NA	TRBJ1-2	CAISPSGGNYGYTF	TGTGCCATCAGCCCCTCCGGGGGGAACTATGGCTACACCTTC
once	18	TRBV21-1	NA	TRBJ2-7	CASSKGPPHRGCSYEQYF	TGTGCCAGCAGCAAAGGACCCCCCCACAGGGGGTGTTCCTACGAGCAGTACTTC
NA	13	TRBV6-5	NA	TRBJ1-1	CASNLTPNTEAFF	TGTGCCAGCAACCTGACACCTAACACTGAAGCTTTCTTT